This T cell receptor (beta chain) was captured in a study of post-analysis software for immune sequencing data. Whole-study results and caveats: Diversity measured as normalized Chao1 was significantly lower in multiple sclerosis patients than in controls. Higher frequency in patients than in controls was seen for roughly five TRBV segments, with TRBV5-6, TRBV5-1 and TRBV20-1 among them.

Trimming cost V 3 bases and J 10 bases, with 13 bases left between them. CDR3 length: 13 amino acids. Germline CDR1 and CDR2: SGHTA and FQGTGA. This clonotype was counted between two and nine times. The antigen remains undetermined. Included in the TCR beta cDNA libraries were unique molecular identifiers. Input amounts of roughly 0.85 to 10 million T cells were used. These gave approximately 500,000 cDNA molecules, so each molecule approximated one T cell. TCRdb re-called the PCR reads through MiXCR, storing one row per CDR3 protein. The table lists around 500,000 distinct CDR3 sequences, approximately 34% of them singletons.

This clonotype was obtained from a girl aged 2-17 years with multiple sclerosis. V is TRBV7-3 and J is TRBJ2-1; tentatively, D is TRBD1 (5 bases). Material: blood. The CDR3 DNA reads as TGTGCCAGCAGCTTCCAGGGCTCCTACGAGCAGTTCTTC. Translating it yields CASSFQGSYEQFF. The variable domain in full, completed from reference TRBV7-3 and TRBJ2-1, reads GAGVSQTPSNKVTEKGKYVELRCDPISGHTALYWYRQSLGQGPEFLIYFQGTGAADDSGLPNDRFFAVRPEGSVSTLKIQRTERGDSAVYLCASSFQGSYEQFFGPGTRLTVL.